This note documents a single T cell receptor (beta chain) sequence. TCRdb ran MiXCR on the 5' RACE reads and lists one entry per CDR3 protein. This sample carries roughly 720,000 distinct CDR3 sequences, 15% to 20% of them seen once, and the ten largest clones take 10% to 15%. The length of the CDR3 is 20 residues. Trimming left V 2 bases short and J 6 bases short, with 29 bases between. This sample stems from a study of identical twins. The sample also formed part of further work on T cells expressing NK-cell markers.

V usage is TRBV12-3 or TRBV12-4 and J usage is TRBJ1-5; perhaps TRBD1 as D (6 bases). The sequence derives from a woman aged 18-29 years in good health. Material for sequencing was PBMCs. CDR3 bases: TGTGCCAGCAGTTTATCGATCGGGTTCGATAAGAGGGGGGGGGCTCAGCCCCAGCATTTT. Residues: CASSLSIGFDKRGGAQPQHF.